The 27 T cell receptor beta chains below come from one sample, sequenced in a study of blood T cell repertoires in COVID-19. Generated by immunoSEQ multiplex PCR, the TCRdb table keeps only in-frame clones and is missing some. Among roughly 500,000 clones listed, about 91% were seen once. The specimen was peripheral blood. These receptors came from a man aged 18 to 30 with COVID-19, enrolled during active disease.

The CDR3 loop reads CSAEANEQFF. The CDR3 DNA is TGCAGTGCCGAGGCCAATGAGCAGTTCTTC. This chain joins TRBV20-1 and TRBJ2-1; no firm D call. The CDR3 has 10 amino acids. V was pared by 6 bases and J by 6 bases, with 6 bases between. Germline CDR1 is DFQATT and CDR2 is SNEGSKA (reference sequence).

The chain combines TRBV9 with TRBJ2-3; D perhaps matches TRBD2 (6 bases). Between the trimmed V and J ends, which lost 4 bases and 4 bases, there was a span of 16 bases. CDR1 is SGDLS and CDR2 is YYNGEE in the germline V gene. The CDR3 is 15 amino acids. CDR3 loop: CASSPGTPASDTQYF. For the CDR3, the DNA is TGTGCCAGCAGCCCAGGGACTCCGGCTTCAGATACGCAGTATTTT.

This rearrangement joins TRBV30 to TRBJ1-6; 9 nucleotides line up with TRBD1. V shed 2 bases, J shed 5 bases, and the junction held 7 bases outside the gene matches. The CDR3 consists of 16 residues. Per the germline V gene, CDR1 is GTSNPN and CDR2 is SVGIG (reference sequence). The CDR3 reads CAWSRPGTGHNSPLHF. The CDR3 DNA sequence: TGTGCCTGGAGTCGTCCCGGGACAGGGCATAATTCACCCCTCCACTTT.

The chain is built from TRBV2 and TRBJ2-2; the match to TRBD2 covers 10 bases. The CDR3 spans 16 residues. V lost 6 bases, J lost 7 bases, and 11 bases stayed unmatched. The germline V gene encodes CDR1 SNHLY and CDR2 FYNNEI. The CDR3 DNA reads as TGTGCCAGCAGACAAGAAAGCGGGAGGGCCGGCGGGGAGCTGTTTTTT. Translated, it gives CASRQESGRAGGELFF.

This clone is a singleton in its sample. CDR3 DNA sequence: TGCGCCAGCAGCTTGAGGCAGGGAGGGCTTTATGGCTACACCTTC. Protein sequence: CASSLRQGGLYGYTF. The rearrangement joins TRBV5-1 to TRBJ1-2; D possibly corresponds to TRBD1 (5 bases). V was cut by 1 base and J by 5 bases, with 15 bases left in between. The CDR3 spans 15 residues. Germline lookup yields CDR1 SGHRS and CDR2 YFSETQ.

This clone was recorded only once. CDR3 DNA sequence: TGTGCCAGCAGCTCCACTCAGGGATCCTCCTACGAGCAGTACTTC. Encoded protein: CASSSTQGSSYEQYF. The chain combines TRBV14 with TRBJ2-7, with D possibly being TRBD1 (5 bases). Per the germline V gene, CDR1 is SGHDN and CDR2 is FVKESK. V lost 5 bases and J 0 bases, leaving 14 bases between the germline ends. CDR3 length: 15 amino acids.

This clone was counted a single time. This sequence joins TRBV14 and TRBJ2-2, with 7 bases identical to TRBD1. The trim removed 1 base at V and 5 bases at J, leaving 7 bases unmatched. This CDR3 is built from 16 residues. CDR1 is SGHDN and CDR2 is FVKESK in the germline V gene. CDR3 loop: CASSQVWRTGTGELFF. The CDR3 region has the DNA TGTGCCAGCAGCCAAGTATGGAGGACAGGTACCGGGGAGCTGTTTTTT.

This chain uses TRBV19 with TRBJ2-2, with TRBD1 identical over 7 bases. V was clipped by 7 bases and J by 4 bases; unmatched bases: 9. The CDR3 consists of 15 residues. Germline-derived CDR1 and CDR2 are LNHDA and SQIVND (reference sequence). CDR3 DNA: TGTGCCAGTACTCCGAGGGGGCGAATCACCGGGGAGCTGTTTTTT. It encodes CASTPRGRITGELFF.

The V and J genes are TRBV10-3 and TRBJ2-7, with a tentative D call TRBD2 (6 bases). Germline V gene lookup returns CDR1 ENHRY and CDR2 SYGVKD. CDR3 length: 13 residues. Trimming pared 4 bases from V and 1 base from J, leaving 8 bases between. In DNA, the CDR3 is TGTGCCATCAGTGGGACTACGTCCTACGAGCAGTACTTC. Translation gives CAISGTTSYEQYF.

This rearrangement joins TRBV9 to TRBJ1-4; 9 bases line up with TRBD1. Germline V gene data show CDR1 as SGDLS and CDR2 as YYNGEE. This CDR3 has 15 amino acids. J lost 8 bases, V lost 0 bases, and 5 bases had no gene match. The CDR3 region has the DNA TGTGCCAGCAGCGTAGGTAACAGGGGGCTGGAAAAACTGTTTTTT. Its protein product is CASSVGNRGLEKLFF.

The chain carries TRBV10-3 and TRBJ2-1; D gene ambiguous. V was shortened by 2 bases and J by 0 bases, with 8 bases between the two germline ends. CDR1 and CDR2 from the germline V gene are ENHRY and SYGVKD. The CDR3 loop spans 15 amino acids. The CDR3 coding sequence is TGTGCCATCAGTGAGGACTTACTCTCCTACAATGAGCAGTTCTTC. The encoded protein is CAISEDLLSYNEQFF.

For this clone: Other DNA sequences within the sample encode an identical CDR3. The chain's CDR3 is CSASEAYEQYF. As DNA, the CDR3 is TGCAGTGCTAGCGAGGCCTACGAGCAGTACTTC. J is TRBJ2-7 and V is TRBV20-1; D ambiguous. Between the trimmed V and J ends, which lost 3 bases and 2 bases, there was a span of 5 bases. The CDR3 totals 11 residues. Germline-derived CDR1 and CDR2 are DFQATT and SNEGSKA (reference sequence).

This clone is a singleton in its sample. V gene TRBV7-2 combines with J gene TRBJ2-3, with a tentative D call TRBD1 (6 bases). Germline values: CDR1 SGHTA, CDR2 FQGNSA. The CDR3 loop spans 14 amino acids. Trimming shortened V by 5 bases and J by 6 bases, and 15 bases separated the two germline ends. The CDR3 sequence is CASSARGLADTQYF. The DNA for the CDR3 is TGTGCCAGCAGCGCCAGGGGCCTTGCCGATACGCAGTATTTT.

The chain employs TRBV5-8 and TRBJ2-5; 7 bases match TRBD1. The CDR3 has 14 amino acids. The J segment lost 4 bases and the V segment lost 5 bases, leaving 8 bases of the junction unmatched. CDR1 and CDR2 from the germline V gene are SGHTS and YDEGEE. In DNA, the CDR3 is TGTGCCAGCAGAGTAACAGGGGCGAGAGAGACCCAGTACTTC. Translation: CASRVTGARETQYF.

The gene calls are TRBV5-5 and TRBJ1-6; no clear D. V lost 3 bases, J lost 14 bases, and 15 bases lay in between. Germline CDR1 SGHKS, CDR2 YYEKEE (reference sequence). The CDR3 runs 13 residues. CDR3 nucleotide sequence: TGTGCCAGCAGCTCCTCCGGGGAGCGAGCCCTCCACTTT. Encoded protein: CASSSSGERALHF.

V and J are TRBV20-1 and TRBJ1-5; D not certain. Trimming left V 3 bases short and J 3 bases short, with 12 bases between. The CDR3 has 14 residues. Looked up from germline, CDR1 is DFQATT and CDR2 is SNEGSKA (reference sequence). The CDR3 is CSASRSGINQPQHF. CDR3 coding DNA: TGCAGTGCTAGTAGGTCGGGGATCAATCAGCCCCAGCATTTT.

The rearrangement links TRBV11-3 to TRBJ2-2; 7 bases map to TRBD1. V dropped 7 bases and J dropped 7; count of bases not matched to a gene: 3. CDR1 SGHNT and CDR2 YENEEA come from the germline V gene. This CDR3 contains 12 residues. As DNA, the CDR3 is TGTGCCAGCAAGGGGGCCGACGGGGAGCTGTTTTTT. It codes for CASKGADGELFF.

This sequence joins TRBV5-1 and TRBJ2-7, with 13 bases identical to TRBD2. This CDR3 is 14 amino acids long. Germline V lookup: CDR1 SGHRS, CDR2 YFSETQ. Trimming at V came to 7 bases and at J to 2 bases, leaving 3 bases not matched to a gene. DNA of the CDR3: TGCGCCAGCGCCGGGACTAGCGGGACCTACGAGCAGTACTTC. Translating it yields CASAGTSGTYEQYF. The entire variable domain, with the rest obtained from reference TRBV5-1 and TRBJ2-7, is as follows: KAGVTQTPRYLIKTRGQQVTLSCSPISGHRSVSWYQQTPGQGLQFLFEYFSETQRNKGNFPGRFSGRQFSNSRSEMNVSTLELGDSALYLCASAGTSGTYEQYFGPGTRLTVT.

This chain joins TRBV5-8 and TRBJ2-5; D ambiguous. Germline-derived CDR1 and CDR2 are SGHTS and YDEGEE. V lost 4 bases and J lost 5, with 6 bases in between. The CDR3 covers 11 residues. The CDR3 sequence: CASSMRETQYF. In DNA, the CDR3 is TGTGCCAGCAGCATGAGGGAGACCCAGTACTTC.

This clone was seen a handful of times. CDR3 protein: CASSATLAGTGEQYF. The CDR3, as DNA: TGTGCCAGCAGCGCTACCCTAGCGGGTACGGGCGAGCAGTACTTC. The chain uses TRBV7-9 and TRBJ2-7; the match to TRBD2 covers 8 bases. CDR1 SEHNR and CDR2 FQNEAQ come from the germline V gene (reference sequence). Germline trimming cut 5 bases from V and 6 bases from J; bases unmatched to any gene: 12. CDR3 length: 15 amino acids. The whole variable domain, filled in from reference TRBV7-9 and TRBJ2-7, reads DTGVSQNPRHKITKRGQNVTFRCDPISEHNRLYWYRQTLGQGPEFLTYFQNEAQLEKSRLLSDRFSAERPKGSFSTLEIQRTEQGDSAMYLCASSATLAGTGEQYFGPGTRLTVT.

This clone occurred many times. The rearrangement joins TRBV7-2 to TRBJ1-2; possibly TRBD1 for D (5 bases). Between the trimmed V and J ends, which lost 0 bases and 1 base, there was a span of 9 bases. The CDR3 contains 15 residues. The V gene's germline CDR1 is SGHTA and CDR2 FQGNSA. The CDR3: CASSLAAGNNYGYTF. CDR3 sequence (DNA): TGTGCCAGCAGCTTAGCGGCAGGGAATAACTATGGCTACACCTTC.

This clone has more than one count but fewer than ten. The chain combines TRBV18 with TRBJ1-2; D is ambiguous. Trimming cost V 3 bases and J 7 bases, with 18 bases left between them. Per the germline V gene, CDR1 is KGHSH and CDR2 is LQKENI. The length of the CDR3 is 15 residues. The CDR3 sequence: CASSPNHLSGGGYTF. The CDR3 DNA reads TGTGCCAGCTCACCCAACCACCTCTCGGGAGGTGGCTACACCTTC.

A few counts support this clone. The chain has TRBV5-1 and TRBJ1-1; the D gene is possibly TRBD1 (5 bases). Deletions cut 7 bases from V and 6 bases from J, with 19 bases between. CDR1 is SGHRS, CDR2 YFSETQ, per germline. CDR3 length equals 14 residues. The DNA of the CDR3 is TGCGCCAGCGCCCCCCAGGGTTATGTGGCTGAAGCTTTCTTT. This gives the protein CASAPQGYVAEAFF.

This chain connects TRBV5-4 to TRBJ2-1; 7 bases fit TRBD2. There are 15 residues in the CDR3. The V gene end was trimmed by 0 bases and the J gene end by 6 bases; junction bases not matched to a gene: 6. Germline values: CDR1 SGHNT, CDR2 YYREEE (reference sequence). CDR3 sequence: CASSLVSGGGNEQFF. In DNA, the CDR3 is TGTGCCAGCAGCTTGGTTTCGGGGGGAGGCAATGAGCAGTTCTTC.

The chain joins TRBV24-1 to TRBJ2-3; 7 bases align to TRBD1. V gave up 6 bases and J gave up 2 bases; unmatched junction bases: 10. This CDR3 contains 16 residues. Germline V CDR1 and CDR2: KGHDR, SFDVKD. CDR3 in DNA: TGTGCCACCAGTCACAACCGGGACAGTGACACAGATACGCAGTATTTT. Its protein product is CATSHNRDSDTDTQYF.

This rearrangement joins TRBV19 to TRBJ2-5, with D tentatively TRBD2 (6 bases). Between the trimmed V and J ends, which lost 1 base and 5 bases, there was a span of 11 bases. This CDR3 is built from 14 residues. Germline V gene lookup returns CDR1 LNHDA and CDR2 SQIVND (reference sequence). CDR3 coding DNA: TGTGCCAGTAGTATAGTGGGGGGACTGGAGACCCAGTACTTC. This sequence encodes CASSIVGGLETQYF. The full variable domain, completed using reference TRBV19 and TRBJ2-5, is DGGITQSPKYLFRKEGQNVTLSCEQNLNHDAMYWYRQDPGQGLRLIYYSQIVNDFQKGDIAEGYSVSREKKESFPLTVTSAQKNPTAFYLCASSIVGGLETQYFGPGTRLLVL.

The chain has TRBV2 and TRBJ2-5, with TRBD2 matching 12 bases. Germline values: CDR1 SNHLY, CDR2 FYNNEI. Losses at the gene ends were 3 bases for V and 2 bases for J; bases not matched to a gene: 13. The CDR3 covers 19 residues. The CDR3 nucleotides are TGTGCCAGCAGTGACACGGGGCTAGCGGGAGGGGTTTATCAAGAGACCCAGTACTTC. This encodes CASSDTGLAGGVYQETQYF. Drawing the rest from reference TRBV2 and TRBJ2-5, the complete variable domain is EPEVTQTPSHQVTQMGQEVILRCVPISNHLYFYWYRQILGQKVEFLVSFYNNEISEKSEIFDDQFSVERPDGSNFTLKIRSTKLEDSAMYFCASSDTGLAGGVYQETQYFGPGTRLLVL.